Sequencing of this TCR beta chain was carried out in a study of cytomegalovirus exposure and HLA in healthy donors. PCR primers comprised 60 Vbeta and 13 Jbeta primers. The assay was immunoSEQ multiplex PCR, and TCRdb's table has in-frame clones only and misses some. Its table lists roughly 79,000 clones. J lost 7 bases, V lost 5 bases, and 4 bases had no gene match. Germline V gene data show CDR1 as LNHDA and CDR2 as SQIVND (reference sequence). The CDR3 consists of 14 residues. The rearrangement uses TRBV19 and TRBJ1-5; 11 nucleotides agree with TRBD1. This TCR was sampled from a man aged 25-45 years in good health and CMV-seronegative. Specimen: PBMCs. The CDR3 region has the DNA TGTGCCAGTAGTTCCCGGGACAGGGGGCAGCCCCAGCATTTT. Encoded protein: CASSSRDRGQPQHF.